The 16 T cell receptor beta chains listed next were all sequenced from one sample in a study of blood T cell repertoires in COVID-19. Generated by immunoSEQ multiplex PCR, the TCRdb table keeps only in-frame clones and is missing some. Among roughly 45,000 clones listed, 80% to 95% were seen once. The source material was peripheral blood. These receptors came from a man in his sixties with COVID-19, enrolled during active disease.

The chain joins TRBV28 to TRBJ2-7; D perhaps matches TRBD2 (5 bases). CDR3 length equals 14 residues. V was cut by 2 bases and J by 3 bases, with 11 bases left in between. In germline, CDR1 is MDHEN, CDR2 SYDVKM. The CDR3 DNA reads TGTGCCAGCAGTTTAGAGTCCGGGATCTACGAGCAGTACTTC. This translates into CASSLESGIYEQYF.

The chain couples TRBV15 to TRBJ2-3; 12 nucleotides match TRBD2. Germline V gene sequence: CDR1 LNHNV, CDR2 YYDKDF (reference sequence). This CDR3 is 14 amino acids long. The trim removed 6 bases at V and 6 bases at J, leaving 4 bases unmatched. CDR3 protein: CATSSTSGGDTQYF. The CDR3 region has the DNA TGTGCCACCAGTTCTACTAGCGGGGGGGATACGCAGTATTTT.

CDR3: CASSRAGTGSGNTIYF. CDR3 DNA sequence: TGTGCCAGCAGCCGAGCCGGGACAGGCTCTGGAAACACCATATATTTT. This sequence joins TRBV11-1 and TRBJ1-3; 8 nucleotides align to TRBD1. This CDR3 spans 16 amino acids. The germline V gene has CDR1 SGHAT and CDR2 FQDESV (reference sequence). V lost 5 bases, J lost 0 bases, and 6 bases stayed unmatched.

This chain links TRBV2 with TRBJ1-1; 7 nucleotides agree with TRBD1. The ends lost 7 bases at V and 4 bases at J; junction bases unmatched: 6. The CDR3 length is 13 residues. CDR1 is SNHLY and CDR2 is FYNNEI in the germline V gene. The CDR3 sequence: CASTKEGATEAFF. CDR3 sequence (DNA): TGTGCCAGCACCAAAGAGGGGGCCACTGAAGCTTTCTTT.

The CDR3 spells CATHLTNPGANVLTF. CDR3 DNA: TGTGCCACCCACCTGACAAATCCTGGGGCCAACGTCCTGACTTTC. The chain carries TRBV28 and TRBJ2-6, with D uncertain. V gave up 10 bases and J gave up 2 bases, with 15 bases separating them. This CDR3 is 15 amino acids long. Germline CDR1 reads MDHEN; CDR2 reads SYDVKM.

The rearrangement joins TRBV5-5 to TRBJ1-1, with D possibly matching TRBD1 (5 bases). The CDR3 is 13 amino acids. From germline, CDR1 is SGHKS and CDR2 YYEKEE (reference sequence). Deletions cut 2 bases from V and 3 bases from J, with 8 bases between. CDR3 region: CASSFQGHTEAFF. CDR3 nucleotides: TGTGCCAGCAGCTTCCAGGGCCACACTGAAGCTTTCTTT. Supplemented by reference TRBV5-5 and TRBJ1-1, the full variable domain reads DAGVTQSPTHLIKTRGQQVTLRCSPISGHKSVSWYQQVLGQGPQFIFQYYEKEERGRGNFPDRFSARQFPNYSSELNVNALLLGDSALYLCASSFQGHTEAFFGQGTRLTVV.

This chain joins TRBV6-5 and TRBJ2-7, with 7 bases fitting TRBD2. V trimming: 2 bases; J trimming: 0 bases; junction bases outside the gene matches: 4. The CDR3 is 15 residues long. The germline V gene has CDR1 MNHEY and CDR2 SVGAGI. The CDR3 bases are TGTGCCAGCAGTTACGGAGCGGGACGCTCCTACGAGCAGTACTTC. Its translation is CASSYGAGRSYEQYF.

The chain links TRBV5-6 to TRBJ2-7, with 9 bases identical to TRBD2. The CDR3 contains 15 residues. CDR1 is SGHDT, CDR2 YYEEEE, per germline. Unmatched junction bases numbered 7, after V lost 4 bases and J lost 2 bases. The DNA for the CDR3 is TGTGCCAGCAGCCGGACTAGCGCATACCCCTACGAGCAGTACTTC. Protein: CASSRTSAYPYEQYF.

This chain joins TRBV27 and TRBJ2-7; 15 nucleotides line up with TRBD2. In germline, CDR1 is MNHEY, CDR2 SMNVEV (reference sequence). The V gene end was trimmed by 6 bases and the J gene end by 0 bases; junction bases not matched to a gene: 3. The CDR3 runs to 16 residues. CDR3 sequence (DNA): TGTGCCAGCAGGGGACTAGCGGGAGGTACCTCCTACGAGCAGTACTTC. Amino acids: CASRGLAGGTSYEQYF.

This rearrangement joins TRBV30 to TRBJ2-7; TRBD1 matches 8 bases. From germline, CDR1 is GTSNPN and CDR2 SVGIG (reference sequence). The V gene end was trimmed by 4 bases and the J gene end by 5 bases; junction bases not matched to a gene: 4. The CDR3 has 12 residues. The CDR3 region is CAWNSGGNEQYF. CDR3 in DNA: TGTGCCTGGAACTCAGGGGGCAACGAGCAGTACTTC.

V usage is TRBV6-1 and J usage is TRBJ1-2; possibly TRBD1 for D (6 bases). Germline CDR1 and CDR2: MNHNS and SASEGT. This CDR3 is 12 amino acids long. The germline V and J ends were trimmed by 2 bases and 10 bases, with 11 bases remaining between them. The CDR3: CASSEPGGHYTF. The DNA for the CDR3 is TGTGCCAGCAGTGAACCTGGGGGACACTACACCTTC.

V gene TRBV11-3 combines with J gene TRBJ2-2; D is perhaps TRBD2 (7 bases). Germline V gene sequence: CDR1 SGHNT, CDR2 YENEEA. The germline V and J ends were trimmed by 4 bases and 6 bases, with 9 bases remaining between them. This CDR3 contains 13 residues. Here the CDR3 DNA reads TGTGCCAGCAGCTGGGAGGGGGCCGGGGAGCTGTTTTTT. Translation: CASSWEGAGELFF.

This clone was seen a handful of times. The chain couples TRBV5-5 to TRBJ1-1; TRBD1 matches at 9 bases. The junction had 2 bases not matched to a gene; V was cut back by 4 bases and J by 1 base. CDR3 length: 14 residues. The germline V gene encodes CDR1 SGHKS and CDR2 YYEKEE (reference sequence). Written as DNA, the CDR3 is TGTGCCAGCAGCGTGACAGGGGGGAACACTGAAGCTTTCTTT. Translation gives CASSVTGGNTEAFF.

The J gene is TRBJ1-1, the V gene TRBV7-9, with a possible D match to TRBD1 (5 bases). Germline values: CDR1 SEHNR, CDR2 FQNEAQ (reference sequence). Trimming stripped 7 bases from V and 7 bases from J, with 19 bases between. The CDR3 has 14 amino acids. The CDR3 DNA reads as TGTGCCAGCACTACCGGGGGGTGGAGTATTGAAGCTTTCTTT. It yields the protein CASTTGGWSIEAFF.

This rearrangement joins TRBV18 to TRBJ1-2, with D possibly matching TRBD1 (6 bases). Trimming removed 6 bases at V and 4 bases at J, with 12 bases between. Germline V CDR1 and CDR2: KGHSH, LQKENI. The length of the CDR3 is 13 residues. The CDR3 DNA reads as TGTGCCAGCTCCTTAGAAGGGGGCTATGGCTACACCTTC. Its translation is CASSLEGGYGYTF. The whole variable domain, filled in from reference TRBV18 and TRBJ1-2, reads NAGVMQNPRHLVRRRGQEARLRCSPMKGHSHVYWYRQLPEEGLKFMVYLQKENIIDESGMPKERFSAEFPKEGPSILRIQQVVRGDSAAYFCASSLEGGYGYTFGSGTRLTVV.

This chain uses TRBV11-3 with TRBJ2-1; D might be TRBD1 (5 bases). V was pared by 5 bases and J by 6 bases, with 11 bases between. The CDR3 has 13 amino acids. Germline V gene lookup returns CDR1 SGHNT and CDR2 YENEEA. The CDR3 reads CASSRSGLNEQFF. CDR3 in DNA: TGTGCCAGCAGCCGATCAGGGCTCAATGAGCAGTTCTTC.